This TCR beta chain was identified during a study of patients and donors after allogeneic stem cell transplantation. MiXCR was run by TCRdb on the RT-PCR reads, yielding one entry per CDR3 protein. The sample holds 150,000 to 200,000 distinct CDR3 sequences, roughly 24% seen once. The CDR3 covers 16 residues. Per germline, CDR1 DFQATT and CDR2 SNEGSKA (reference sequence). The germline V and J ends were trimmed by 0 bases and 2 bases, with 13 bases remaining between them. Sequenced sample: blood, either unsorted or a sorted T cell fraction (not recorded which). This sequence joins TRBV20-1 and TRBJ2-2, with TRBD1 as a possible D gene (5 bases). The TCR originated in a human donor who was either an allogeneic HSCT recipient or a stem cell or donor lymphocyte infusion donor (not recorded which). It is not recorded whose cells these are; they may come from a transplant donor. CDR3 sequence reads: CSARDQLRTNTGELFF. The CDR3 nucleotides read TGCAGTGCTAGAGATCAACTTAGGACAAACACCGGGGAGCTGTTTTTT.